This is a list of T cell receptor beta chains from one sample in a study of tumor-infiltrating lymphocytes in primary liver carcinoma. TCRdb re-called the multiplex PCR reads through MiXCR, storing one row per CDR3 protein. The sample records some 180,000 distinct CDR3 sequences, around four fifths being singletons. The sequenced sample was tumor tissue from primary liver carcinoma. Receptors were obtained from a man aged 35-49 years with primary liver carcinoma and hepatitis B virus infection. The CDR3 runs from the conserved cysteine through the conserved F or W. D genes are given only for firm matches. Size is omitted from some rows. Given values are once, few, many or a class for expanded clones.

size: -
V: TRBV7-8
J: TRBJ2-5
D: -
DNA: TGTGCCAGCAAGCAAGGGACAACCCAAGAGACCCATTATTTC
CDR3: CASKQGTTQETHYF

size: -
V: TRBV6-2/TRBV6-3
J: TRBJ2-3
D: -
DNA: TGTGCCAGCAACCACAGGGTAGGGTGTGATACGCAGTATTTT
CDR3: CASNHRVGCDTQYF

size: -
V: TRBV6-1
J: TRBJ2-5
D: -
DNA: TGTACCAGCAGGTCAGATTCGGACTACCAAGAGACCCAGTACTTC
CDR3: CTSRSDSDYQETQYF

size: once
V: TRBV5-1
J: TRBJ2-6
D: -
DNA: TGCGCCAGCAGCTTAGACACTCCTGGGGCCAACGTCATGACTTTC
CDR3: CASSLDTPGANVMTF

size: medium-sized
V: TRBV4-3
J: TRBJ2-1
D: -
DNA: TGCGCCAGCAGCCAAGGGACCAATTTCGACGAGCAGTTCTTC
CDR3: CASSQGTNFDEQFF

size: -
V: TRBV7-9
J: TRBJ1-2
D: TRBD1
DNA: TGTACCAGCGGATGGGACAGGGGCTTTCATGGCTACACCTTC
CDR3: CTSGWDRGFHGYTF

size: once
V: TRBV11-3
J: TRBJ2-1
D: -
DNA: TGCGCCAGCAACTTGGGAGGTGGGAATGGTGAGCAGTCCTTC
CDR3: CASNLGGGNGEQSF

size: -
V: TRBV4-3
J: TRBJ1-6
D: TRBD1
DNA: TGTGCCAGCAGCCAAGATACTTGGGGGACAGGAGACAATTCACCCTTCCACTTT
CDR3: CASSQDTWGTGDNSPFHF

size: -
V: TRBV4-1
J: TRBJ2-7
D: TRBD1
DNA: TGCGCCAACAGCCAAGAACCCGGGACAGGGTTTGGATACGAGCAGTACTTC
CDR3: CANSQEPGTGFGYEQYF

size: -
V: TRBV29-1
J: TRBJ2-1
D: -
DNA: TGCAGCGTTCCCGGGGTGGCCGAGGGGGGAAATTATGACCAGTTCTTC
CDR3: CSVPGVAEGGNYDQFF

size: -
V: TRBV6-2/TRBV6-3
J: TRBJ2-7
D: TRBD1
DNA: TGTGCCGGCAGACTCCGGGACAGGGCCCACGACCAGTACTTC
CDR3: CAGRLRDRAHDQYF

size: -
V: TRBV12-3/TRBV12-4
J: TRBJ2-4
D: -
DNA: TGCGCCATCTCCGGGACTCACGAAGACAATCAGTACTTC
CDR3: CAISGTHEDNQYF

size: few
V: TRBV12-3/TRBV12-4
J: TRBJ2-5
D: TRBD2
DNA: TGTGCCAGCAGACCAGGGACTAGCGGAATCCAAGAGACTCAGTACTTC
CDR3: CASRPGTSGIQETQYF

size: -
V: TRBV28
J: TRBJ1-5
D: TRBD1
DNA: TGTGCCAGCTGGGACAGGGGGCGAGGAGGTCAGCCTCTGCATTTT
CDR3: CASWDRGRGGQPLHF

size: -
V: TRBV4-1
J: TRBJ2-1
D: -
DNA: TGCGCCAGCAGCCAACTTGGTACAGGGTCCTTCAATGAGCACTTCTTC
CDR3: CASSQLGTGSFNEHFF

size: -
V: TRBV19
J: TRBJ2-1
D: TRBD2
DNA: TGTGCCAGTAGTAATGGACTAGCGGCCTACAATGAGCAGTTCTTC
CDR3: CASSNGLAAYNEQFF

size: -
V: TRBV4-3
J: TRBJ2-1
D: TRBD2
DNA: TGCGCCAGCAACCAAGATAGCGGGCGAGCCTACAATGAGCAGTTCTTC
CDR3: CASNQDSGRAYNEQFF

size: medium-sized
V: TRBV30
J: TRBJ2-1
D: TRBD2
DNA: TGTGCCTGGAGTCCCAGCGGGAACAATGAGCAGTTCTTC
CDR3: CAWSPSGNNEQFF

size: once
V: TRBV11-3
J: TRBJ1-1
D: -
DNA: TGTGCCAGTAGTCTTACAGGGTACACTGAAGCTTTATTT
CDR3: CASSLTGYTEALF

size: -
V: TRBV4-2
J: TRBJ1-1
D: -
DNA: TGTGCCAACAGCACAAACCAGAGAGGCGCTGAGGCTTTCTTT
CDR3: CANSTNQRGAEAFF

size: many
V: TRBV29-1
J: TRBJ2-7
D: TRBD1
DNA: TGCAGCGTCGCCGGGACAGCGAGTTCCTACGAGCAGTACTTC
CDR3: CSVAGTASSYEQYF

size: -
V: TRBV7-9
J: TRBJ2-1
D: -
DNA: TGTGCCAGCAGCTCAAGGGGATGGGACAATGAGCAGTTCTTC
CDR3: CASSSRGWDNEQFF

size: few
V: TRBV12-3/TRBV12-4
J: TRBJ2-5
D: -
DNA: TGTGCCAGCAGTTTGACGTCAGAAGAGATCCAGTACTTC
CDR3: CASSLTSEEIQYF

size: -
V: TRBV6-2/TRBV6-3
J: TRBJ2-6
D: -
DNA: TGTGCCAGCAGTTACGAAGACGGGAGTGGGTCTGGGGCCAACGCCCTGACTTTC
CDR3: CASSYEDGSGSGANALTF

size: -
V: TRBV29-1
J: TRBJ1-1
D: -
DNA: TGCAGGGCCTCCCTGGGGGGGATGAAGACTGAAGCTTTCTTT
CDR3: CRASLGGMKTEAFF

size: once
V: TRBV10-3
J: TRBJ2-7
D: -
DNA: TGTGTCATCAGGAGAAATCGGGGGGCTTCCCACGAGCAGTACTTC
CDR3: CVIRRNRGASHEQYF

size: few
V: TRBV5-1
J: TRBJ2-5
D: TRBD1
DNA: TGCACCACCCAAACCGGACAGGGGGCCCAGGAGACCCAGTACTTC
CDR3: CTTQTGQGAQETQYF

size: many
V: TRBV29-1
J: TRBJ1-3
D: -
DNA: TGCAGCGTTGAAGCTCCCTTGGAAGGAAACACCATATATTTT
CDR3: CSVEAPLEGNTIYF

size: -
V: TRBV4-2
J: TRBJ1-2
D: -
DNA: TGTGCCAGCAGCCAAGGAACCGCCCAGGGGCTTAACTATGACTACATCTTC
CDR3: CASSQGTAQGLNYDYIF

size: once
V: TRBV11-2
J: TRBJ1-6
D: TRBD1
DNA: TGTGCCAGTAGCTTCGCCTCCGGGACAGCGAATTCAGCCCTCCACTTT
CDR3: CASSFASGTANSALHF

size: -
V: TRBV6-2/TRBV6-3
J: TRBJ2-7
D: -
DNA: TGTGCCAGCAGTTACTCAGGTCAGACCTTTCTCCTGGAGCAGTACTTC
CDR3: CASSYSGQTFLLEQYF

size: many
V: TRBV29-1
J: TRBJ2-4
D: TRBD1
DNA: TGCAGCGTTACGGACAGGTGGGGGAACATTCAGTACTTC
CDR3: CSVTDRWGNIQYF

size: -
V: TRBV4-3
J: TRBJ1-3
D: TRBD1
DNA: TGCGCCAGCAGACAGGCCGCGACAGGGGGTGGAAACACCATATATTTT
CDR3: CASRQAATGGGNTIYF

size: -
V: TRBV5-1
J: TRBJ1-2
D: -
DNA: TGCGTCAGCAGCTTGCTGTCGGACTATGGCCACAGCTTC
CDR3: CVSSLLSDYGHSF

size: -
V: TRBV29-1
J: TRBJ1-1
D: TRBD1
DNA: TGCAGCGTGACAGGGAAAGCAATGAACACTGAAGCTTTCTTT
CDR3: CSVTGKAMNTEAFF

size: -
V: TRBV29-1
J: TRBJ2-3
D: TRBD1
DNA: TGCAGCGTTGGGGTGACAGGGGTCCGAGATACACAGAATTTT
CDR3: CSVGVTGVRDTQNF

size: -
V: TRBV19
J: TRBJ1-1
D: -
DNA: TGTGCCAGTAGCAGACAGGCCGGGAACACTGAAGCTTTCTTT
CDR3: CASSRQAGNTEAFF

size: once
V: TRBV11-2
J: TRBJ2-1
D: -
DNA: TGTGCCAGCAGCCCTAGGGCGGGGACCGATGAGCTGTTCTTC
CDR3: CASSPRAGTDELFF

size: many
V: TRBV4-3
J: TRBJ1-5
D: -
DNA: TGCGCCAGCAGCCAAGATCGAGGGGGTCAGCCCCAGCATTTT
CDR3: CASSQDRGGQPQHF

size: -
V: TRBV29-1
J: TRBJ2-3
D: TRBD2
DNA: TGCAGCGTCGCGACTGGCGGGAGGGGGGATAGGCAGTATTTT
CDR3: CSVATGGRGDRQYF

size: -
V: TRBV29-1
J: TRBJ2-1
D: TRBD1
DNA: TGCAAAGTCACCCGGGACAGGGCGTACAATAAGCAGTTCTTT
CDR3: CKVTRDRAYNKQFF

size: -
V: TRBV29-1
J: TRBJ1-3
D: -
DNA: TGTAGCGTCCTCGACAGGAGCCCTGGAAATACCATATATTTT
CDR3: CSVLDRSPGNTIYF

size: -
V: TRBV29-1
J: TRBJ2-5
D: TRBD2
DNA: TGCAGCGGCCGTAGCGGGAGATGGGAGACCCAGAACTTC
CDR3: CSGRSGRWETQNF

size: many
V: TRBV29-1
J: TRBJ2-5
D: -
DNA: TGCAGCTCATCAGCGGAGGGCCAAGAGACCCAGTACTTC
CDR3: CSSSAEGQETQYF

size: many
V: TRBV4-1
J: TRBJ1-1
D: -
DNA: TGCGCCAGCAGCCTTGGACAGAACACTGAAGCTTTCTTT
CDR3: CASSLGQNTEAFF